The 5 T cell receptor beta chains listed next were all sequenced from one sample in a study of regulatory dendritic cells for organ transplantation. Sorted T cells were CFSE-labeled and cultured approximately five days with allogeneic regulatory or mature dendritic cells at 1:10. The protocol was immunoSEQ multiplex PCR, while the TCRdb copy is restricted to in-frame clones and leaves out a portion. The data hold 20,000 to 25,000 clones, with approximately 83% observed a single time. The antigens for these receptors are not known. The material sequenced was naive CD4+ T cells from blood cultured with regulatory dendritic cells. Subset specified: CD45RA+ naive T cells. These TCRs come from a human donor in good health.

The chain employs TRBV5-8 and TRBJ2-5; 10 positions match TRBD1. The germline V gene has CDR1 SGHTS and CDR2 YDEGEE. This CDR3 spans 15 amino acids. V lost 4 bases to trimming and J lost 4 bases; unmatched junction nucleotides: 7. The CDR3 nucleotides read TGTGCCAGCAGCCAAGGACAGGGGGTGTTAGAGACCCAGTACTTC. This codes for CASSQGQGVLETQYF.

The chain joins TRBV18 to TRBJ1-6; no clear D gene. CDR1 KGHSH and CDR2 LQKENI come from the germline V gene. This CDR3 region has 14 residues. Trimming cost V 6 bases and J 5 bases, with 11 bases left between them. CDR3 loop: CASSAAGNNSPLHF. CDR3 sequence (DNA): TGTGCCAGCTCCGCGGCGGGTAATAATTCACCCCTCCACTTT.

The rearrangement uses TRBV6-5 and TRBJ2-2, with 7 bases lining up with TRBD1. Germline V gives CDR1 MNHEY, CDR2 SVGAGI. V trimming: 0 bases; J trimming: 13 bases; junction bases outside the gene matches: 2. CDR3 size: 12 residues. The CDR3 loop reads CASSYSTGRLFF. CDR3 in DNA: TGTGCCAGCAGTTACTCGACAGGGCGGCTGTTTTTT.

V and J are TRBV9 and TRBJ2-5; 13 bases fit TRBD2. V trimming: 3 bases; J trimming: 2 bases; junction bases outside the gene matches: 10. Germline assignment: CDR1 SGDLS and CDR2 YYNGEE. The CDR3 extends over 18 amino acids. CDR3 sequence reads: CASSAPRTSGGLQETQYF. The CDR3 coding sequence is TGTGCCAGCAGCGCCCCTCGGACTAGCGGGGGCCTTCAAGAGACCCAGTACTTC.

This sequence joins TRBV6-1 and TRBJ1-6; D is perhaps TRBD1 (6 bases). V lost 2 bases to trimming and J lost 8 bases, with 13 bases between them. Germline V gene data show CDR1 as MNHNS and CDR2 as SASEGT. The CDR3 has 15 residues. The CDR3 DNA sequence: TGTGCCAGCAGTGAAATGGGACAAGGCTATTCACCCCTCCACTTT. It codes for CASSEMGQGYSPLHF.